Following are 24 T cell receptor beta chains from one sample sequenced in a study of T cells in Graves' hyperthyroidism and ophthalmopathy. Authors of the study amplified TCR beta CDR3 regions from RNA transcripts. The HTBI set primed first-round TCR CDR3 RT-PCR. TCRdb fed the multiplex PCR reads into MiXCR, producing one record per CDR3 protein. The data contain around 610,000 distinct CDR3 sequences, around 15% of them singletons. Specimen: blood. Source of these receptors: a middle-aged woman with Graves' ophthalmopathy.

This clonotype was observed at least ten times. The chain couples TRBV18 to TRBJ2-5, with D possibly being TRBD1 (6 bases). Per germline, CDR1 KGHSH and CDR2 LQKENI. V lost 4 bases and J 5 bases, leaving 11 bases between the germline ends. This CDR3 has 13 amino acids. CDR3 sequence (DNA): TGTGCCAGCTCACTCCGGGACATTGAGACCCAGTACTTC. It translates to CASSLRDIETQYF.

This clonotype has ten or more counts. The chain is built from TRBV28 and TRBJ2-2; D is ambiguous. Germline CDR1 reads MDHEN; CDR2 reads SYDVKM. Trimming left V 6 bases short and J 3 bases short, with 5 bases between. The CDR3 contains 12 residues. CDR3 protein: CASSDHTGELFF. DNA for the CDR3: TGTGCCAGCAGCGATCACACCGGGGAGCTGTTTTTT.

Only one count was recorded for this clonotype. Just one base apart from a much larger clone, this may be a read error. The chain employs TRBV5-1 and TRBJ2-7; 9 bases fit TRBD1. The V gene end was trimmed by 4 bases and the J gene end by 7 bases; junction bases not matched to a gene: 15. From germline, CDR1 is SGHRS and CDR2 YFSETQ. The CDR3 is 16 residues long. This CDR3 is CASSRQGVTSTGEQYF. The CDR3 nucleotides are TGCGCCAGCAGCAGACAGGGGGTAACCAGTACCGGTGAGCAGTACTTC.

This chain connects TRBV6-1 to TRBJ2-3, with TRBD1 identical over 10 bases. Germline CDR1 and CDR2: MNHNS and SASEGT. The CDR3 loop spans 15 amino acids. V was clipped by 7 bases and J by 3 bases; unmatched bases: 7. The DNA for the CDR3 is TGTGCCAGCACACAGGACAGGGGGAGGACAGATACGCAGTATTTT. It encodes CASTQDRGRTDTQYF.

There are a few counts of this clonotype. The chain carries TRBV5-1 and TRBJ2-5; 10 bases line up with TRBD2. The CDR3 runs 16 residues. Unmatched junction bases numbered 3, after V lost 0 bases and J lost 1 base. CDR1 is SGHRS, CDR2 YFSETQ, per germline. The CDR3 DNA reads TGCGCCAGCAGCTTGGTACTAGCGGGGACCCAAGAGACCCAGTACTTC. Translated: CASSLVLAGTQETQYF.

This clonotype was observed at least ten times. The chain joins TRBV7-2 to TRBJ2-7; TRBD2 matches 7 bases. The CDR3 runs 14 residues. Germline-derived CDR1 and CDR2 are SGHTA and FQGNSA. Unmatched junction bases numbered 8, after V lost 7 bases and J lost 2 bases. The CDR3 nucleotides read TGTGCCAGCACCTCCCAGCGGGATGCCTACGAGCAGTACTTC. It is translated as CASTSQRDAYEQYF.

This clonotype was seen repeatedly, ten times or more. The rearrangement joins TRBV12-3 or TRBV12-4 to TRBJ2-5, with 7 nucleotides matching TRBD1. The ends lost 11 bases at V and 5 bases at J; junction bases unmatched: 17. This CDR3 is built from 15 residues. The CDR3, as DNA: TGTGCCTGCTCCGCCCCGGGACAGCTGGGGGAGACCCAGTACTTC. Protein sequence: CACSAPGQLGETQYF.

This clonotype was seen ten or more times. The chain couples TRBV7-9 to TRBJ1-1; D unclear. The V end was cut by 3 bases, the J end by 6 bases, with 11 bases between. Per the germline V gene, CDR1 is SEHNR and CDR2 is FQNEAQ (reference sequence). This CDR3 has 13 amino acids. The chain's CDR3 is CASSFARLPEAFF. The CDR3 region has the DNA TGTGCCAGCAGCTTCGCTCGGTTGCCTGAAGCTTTCTTT. The full variable domain, its missing parts supplied by reference TRBV7-9 and TRBJ1-1, is DTGVSQNPRHKITKRGQNVTFRCDPISEHNRLYWYRQTLGQGPEFLTYFQNEAQLEKSRLLSDRFSAERPKGSFSTLEIQRTEQGDSAMYLCASSFARLPEAFFGQGTRLTVV.

This clonotype came up a few times. This rearrangement joins TRBV27 to TRBJ2-7; TRBD1 is a possible D gene (5 bases). Trimming removed 2 bases from V and 2 bases from J, with 16 bases in between. The germline V gene has CDR1 MNHEY and CDR2 SMNVEV (reference sequence). The CDR3 has 16 amino acids. CDR3: CASSLKDGVGAYEQYF. The CDR3 DNA is TGTGCCAGCAGTTTAAAGGATGGTGTAGGGGCCTACGAGCAGTACTTC.

The rearrangement joins TRBV12-3 or TRBV12-4 to TRBJ2-4; D possibly corresponds to TRBD2 (7 bases). The CDR3 has 16 residues. Trimming shortened V by 2 bases and J by 4 bases, and 15 bases separated the two germline ends. The CDR3 loop reads CASSLLGGPWKNIQYF. CDR3 bases: TGTGCCAGCAGTTTACTCGGGGGGCCATGGAAAAACATTCAGTACTTC.

This clonotype has only a few counts. The chain uses TRBV11-2 and TRBJ2-7; D is undetermined. Germline V gene sequence: CDR1 SGHAT, CDR2 FQNNGV. V was cut by 5 bases and J by 7 bases, with 9 bases left in between. The CDR3 runs 11 residues. CDR3 DNA: TGTGCCAGCAGCCGGTCCTGGGAGCAGTACTTC. Its protein is CASSRSWEQYF. Complete variable domain (other parts from reference TRBV11-2 and TRBJ2-7): EAGVAQSPRYKIIEKRQSVAFWCNPISGHATLYWYQQILGQGPKLLIQFQNNGVVDDSQLPKDRFSAERLKGVDSTLKIQPAKLEDSAVYLCASSRSWEQYFGPGTRLTVT.

This clonotype was recorded at least ten times. The gene calls are TRBV27 and TRBJ2-1; TRBD2 agrees at 10 bases. Germline lookup yields CDR1 MNHEY and CDR2 SMNVEV (reference sequence). This CDR3 spans 16 amino acids. With 0 bases clipped from V and 4 bases from J, the junction kept 3 bases outside the gene matches. The CDR3 loop reads CASSLSSGRGYNEQFF. The CDR3 DNA reads TGTGCCAGCAGTTTATCCAGCGGGAGGGGGTACAATGAGCAGTTCTTC.

This chain joins TRBV28 and TRBJ2-7; TRBD2 aligns across 10 bases. The CDR3 contains 16 residues. Per the germline V gene, CDR1 is MDHEN and CDR2 is SYDVKM. Germline trimming cut 7 bases from V and 4 bases from J; bases unmatched to any gene: 13. The CDR3 loop reads CASKGAGGPYVYEQYF. As DNA, the CDR3 is TGTGCCAGCAAGGGAGCGGGAGGGCCGTATGTGTACGAGCAGTACTTC.

This clonotype was counted ten times or more. The chain is built from TRBV12-3 or TRBV12-4 and TRBJ2-2; D might be TRBD2 (7 bases). The ends were cut back, 6 bases at V and 5 bases at J, with 22 bases in the middle. CDR3 size: 17 residues. The CDR3 region has the DNA TGTGCCAGCAGAGATTCCGACAGGACTAGTTGGACCGGGGAGCTGTTTTTT. It translates to CASRDSDRTSWTGELFF.

The chain recombines TRBV12-5 with TRBJ1-2, with a tentative D call TRBD1 (5 bases). From germline, CDR1 is LGHNT and CDR2 FRNRAP. The ends were cut back, 6 bases at V and 4 bases at J, with 9 bases in the middle. The CDR3 is 12 residues long. The CDR3 bases are TGTGCTAGTGGGAGGGACGGCTATGGCTACACCTTC. This gives the protein CASGRDGYGYTF.

This clonotype was counted between two and nine times. This chain links TRBV12-3 or TRBV12-4 with TRBJ1-1; 8 positions match TRBD1. CDR3 length: 13 residues. With 7 bases clipped from V and 7 bases from J, the junction kept 8 bases outside the gene matches. The CDR3 loop is CASTKDRVSEAFF. In DNA form, the CDR3 reads TGTGCCAGCACTAAGGACAGGGTTAGTGAAGCTTTCTTT.

This clonotype has a count of ten or more. V and J are TRBV20-1 and TRBJ2-7, with 7 bases matching TRBD2. J was trimmed by 2 bases and V by 3 bases; bases with no gene match: 4. Looked up from germline, CDR1 is DFQATT and CDR2 is SNEGSKA (reference sequence). The CDR3 consists of 13 residues. In nucleotides, the CDR3 is TGCAGTGCTAGGGGGGGGGGTGCCTACGAGCAGTACTTC. Its translation is CSARGGGAYEQYF.

This clonotype has a count of ten or more. V is TRBV28 and J is TRBJ2-7, with D maybe TRBD1 (5 bases). Germline assignment: CDR1 MDHEN and CDR2 SYDVKM. Trimming removed 4 bases from V and 1 base from J, with 11 bases in between. CDR3 size: 14 residues. The CDR3 sequence is CASSWFQGSYEQYF. The DNA for the CDR3 is TGTGCCAGCAGTTGGTTCCAGGGTTCCTACGAGCAGTACTTC. Variable domain in full (rest from reference TRBV28 and TRBJ2-7): DVKVTQSSRYLVKRTGEKVFLECVQDMDHENMFWYRQDPGLGLRLIYFSYDVKMKEKGDIPEGYSVSREKKERFSLILESASTNQTSMYLCASSWFQGSYEQYFGPGTRLTVT.

This clonotype has more than one count but fewer than ten. This rearrangement joins TRBV20-1 to TRBJ2-7; D may be TRBD1 (7 bases). The V end lost 6 bases, the J end lost 7 bases, and 25 bases lay between the germline ends. This CDR3 spans 15 amino acids. The germline V gene has CDR1 DFQATT and CDR2 SNEGSKA (reference sequence). The CDR3 loop reads CSAQDRDSTLGEQYF. DNA for the CDR3: TGCAGTGCCCAAGACAGGGACTCTACGTTGGGGGAGCAGTACTTC.

At least ten counts were recorded for this clonotype. V is TRBV10-3 and J is TRBJ1-1; D is perhaps TRBD1 (5 bases). Trimming left V 0 bases short and J 4 bases short, with 15 bases between. There are 16 residues in the CDR3. Per the germline V gene, CDR1 is ENHRY and CDR2 is SYGVKD. This chain's CDR3 is CAISESPGRALTEAFF. CDR3 in DNA: TGTGCCATCAGTGAGTCCCCAGGGAGGGCCCTCACTGAAGCTTTCTTT.

This clonotype was seen only a few times. The V gene is TRBV11-1, the J gene TRBJ1-1, with D perhaps TRBD1 (5 bases). Looked up from germline, CDR1 is SGHAT and CDR2 is FQDESV (reference sequence). The CDR3 covers 17 residues. V was trimmed by 2 bases and J by 1 base, leaving 17 bases between them. CDR3: CASSLRVGEEWNTEAFF. The CDR3 nucleotides are TGTGCCAGCAGCTTACGAGTGGGGGAGGAATGGAACACTGAAGCTTTCTTT.

V and J are TRBV6-2 or TRBV6-3 and TRBJ2-6; 9 bases are a match to TRBD1. The CDR3 consists of 16 residues. Germline CDR1 MNHEY, CDR2 SVGEGT. J was trimmed by 3 bases and V by 7 bases; bases with no gene match: 7. The CDR3 coding sequence is TGTGCCAGCATTACCGGGACAGGGAATGGGGCCAACGTCCTGACTTTC. The encoded protein is CASITGTGNGANVLTF.

This clonotype was counted only a few times. The chain links TRBV5-1 to TRBJ1-1, with TRBD1 matching over 9 bases. V gave up 0 bases and J gave up 6 bases; unmatched junction bases: 3. Germline V CDR1 and CDR2: SGHRS, YFSETQ. The CDR3 has 14 residues. The CDR3 DNA is TGCGCCAGCAGCTTGGCCGGGACAGGGCCTGAAGCTTTCTTT. Protein: CASSLAGTGPEAFF.

This clonotype was counted a few times. The chain uses TRBV29-1 and TRBJ2-3; 7 bases line up with TRBD1. Germline V gene data show CDR1 as SQVTM and CDR2 as ANQGSEA. Trimming cost V 4 bases and J 1 base; bases outside gene matches: 5. The CDR3 is 14 residues long. CDR3 coding DNA: TGCAGCGTTGGCCGGCAGGGGGGCACAGATACGCAGTATTTT. Protein: CSVGRQGGTDTQYF.